Each of the 17 T cell receptor beta chains below was sequenced from the same sample in a study of blood T cells in healthy people across ages (dated by TCRdb to the mid-2010s). The library was produced with 5' RACE. Instrument used: Illumina HiSeq 2500. The second PCR ran for roughly 6 to 11 cycles and used a J-beta primer mix along with a sample-barcoded 5' primer. TCRdb trimmed the raw reads at Q25, called clones with MiXCR and kept productive beta chains. Each CDR3 protein appears once, grouped with its most common genes and DNA. The sample records 650,000 to 900,000 distinct CDR3 sequences, approximately 59% of which are singletons. About 27% of the sample belongs to the ten largest clones. The sequenced material came from blood. These receptors all come from a man aged 30-40 years in good health.

J is TRBJ2-5 and V is TRBV11-2, with TRBD2 matching 9 bases. CDR3 size: 14 residues. J was trimmed by 5 bases and V by 5 bases; bases with no gene match: 6. The germline gives CDR1 SGHAT, CDR2 FQNNGV. CDR3 nucleotide sequence: TGTGCCAGCAGCCTCCTAGCGGGGTGGGAGACCCAGTACTTC. Translation gives CASSLLAGWETQYF.

V and J are TRBV20-1 and TRBJ2-7; no definite D call. CDR1 and CDR2 (germline): DFQATT, SNEGSKA (reference sequence). The CDR3 totals 14 residues. The germline V and J ends were trimmed by 2 bases and 3 bases, with 14 bases remaining between them. CDR3 nucleotides: TGCAGTGCTAGAATCAGGACCTCCGGCTACGAGCAGTACTTC. Its translation is CSARIRTSGYEQYF.

The rearrangement links TRBV3-1 to TRBJ2-5; TRBD2 might be the D (7 bases). Trimming removed 4 bases at V and 2 bases at J, with 11 bases between. CDR1 LGHDT and CDR2 YNNKEL come from the germline V gene (reference sequence). This CDR3 spans 14 amino acids. The CDR3 nucleotides read TGTGCCAGCAGCCCGGGGGGCCAGCAAGAGACCCAGTACTTC. This gives the protein CASSPGGQQETQYF.

The gene calls are TRBV20-1 and TRBJ1-2, with a weak D call TRBD1 (6 bases). V was cut by 0 bases and J by 9 bases, with 17 bases left in between. The CDR3 loop spans 14 amino acids. In germline, CDR1 is DFQATT, CDR2 SNEGSKA (reference sequence). The CDR3 region has the DNA TGCAGTGCTAGAGACGAAATGACAGGCTTCAGCTACACCTTC. Its protein product is CSARDEMTGFSYTF.

The rearrangement joins TRBV4-3 to TRBJ2-1; D call uncertain. V was shortened by 4 bases and J by 6 bases, with 10 bases between the two germline ends. Germline V gene sequence: CDR1 LGHNA, CDR2 YSLEER. The CDR3 sequence is 13 residues long. CDR3 protein: CASSLYLANEQFF. In DNA, the CDR3 is TGCGCCAGCAGCCTCTACCTTGCCAATGAGCAGTTCTTC.

The gene calls are TRBV11-2 and TRBJ2-3; D gene unclear. Trimming cost V 3 bases and J 1 base, with 11 bases left between them. The CDR3 runs to 15 residues. The germline gives CDR1 SGHAT, CDR2 FQNNGV. CDR3 sequence reads: CASSLFQVGTDTQYF. The CDR3 DNA follows: TGTGCCAGCAGCTTGTTTCAAGTTGGCACAGATACGCAGTATTTT.

J is TRBJ2-3 and V is TRBV9; weak D call: TRBD2 (6 bases). Germline V lookup: CDR1 SGDLS, CDR2 YYNGEE. Trimming left V 0 bases short and J 2 bases short, with 10 bases between. The CDR3 length is 15 residues. The CDR3 sequence is CASSVDGDSTDTQYF. For the CDR3, the DNA is TGTGCCAGCAGCGTAGACGGGGACTCCACAGATACGCAGTATTTT.

This clonotype was seen repeatedly, ten times or more. This CDR3 is CASSSPAGYRREQYF. In DNA form, the CDR3 reads TGTGCCAGCAGCTCCCCGGCAGGGTATCGTCGCGAGCAGTACTTC. The chain employs TRBV7-2 and TRBJ2-7, with a possible D match to TRBD1 (5 bases). The V gene lost 4 bases and the J gene lost 6 bases, with 19 bases spanning the gap. The CDR3 totals 15 residues. CDR1 and CDR2 from the germline V gene are SGHTA and FQGNSA.

This clonotype was observed a handful of times. The V and J genes are TRBV27 and TRBJ2-5; maybe TRBD2 (6 bases). Trimming removed 6 bases at V and 4 bases at J, with 15 bases between. CDR1 is MNHEY and CDR2 is SMNVEV in the germline V gene (reference sequence). This CDR3 region has 14 residues. The CDR3 bases are TGTGCCAGCAGCTACAAATGGGGGGTAGAGACCCAGTACTTC. Amino acid sequence: CASSYKWGVETQYF.

The genes are TRBV20-1 and TRBJ2-7; 10 bases are a match to TRBD2. The CDR3 has 16 amino acids. Germline CDR1 DFQATT, CDR2 SNEGSKA (reference sequence). V was clipped by 0 bases and J by 6 bases; unmatched bases: 11. The CDR3 protein is CSARDPLAGGPSEQYF. DNA for the CDR3: TGCAGTGCTAGAGACCCTTTAGCGGGGGGCCCCTCCGAGCAGTACTTC.

The rearrangement uses TRBV29-1 and TRBJ2-4, with TRBD1 identical over 9 bases. V shed 6 bases and J 6 bases; nucleotides not matched to a gene: 3. Germline CDR1 SQVTM, CDR2 ANQGSEA. The CDR3 extends over 12 amino acids. CDR3 loop: CSVRQGVNIQYF. The CDR3 bases are TGCAGCGTCAGACAGGGGGTAAACATTCAGTACTTC.

This clonotype has a count of ten or more. The chain joins TRBV13 to TRBJ2-1; 7 bases map to TRBD1. CDR3 size: 13 residues. The germline gives CDR1 PRHDT, CDR2 FYEKMQ (reference sequence). Losses at the gene ends were 5 bases for V and 15 bases for J; bases not matched to a gene: 13. The CDR3 DNA reads TGTGCCAGCAGCCTCATGGGGCGACAGGGTCGGTTCTTC. Protein product: CASSLMGRQGRFF.

This chain joins TRBV7-3 and TRBJ1-2; perhaps TRBD1 as D (6 bases). Per germline, CDR1 SGHTA and CDR2 FQGTGA. V was cut by 6 bases and J by 7 bases, with 15 bases left in between. The CDR3 loop spans 13 amino acids. CDR3 bases: TGTGCCAGCAGTGAGGGGGTCGGGGGTGGCTACACCTTC. Translated, it gives CASSEGVGGGYTF.

The chain has TRBV21-1 and TRBJ2-3; the table assigns TRBD2, which was not confirmed against the DNA. TRBV21-1 is a listed pseudogene. The CDR3 contains 14 residues. The chain's CDR3 is CASSKEVEVDTQYF. CDR3 bases: TGTGCCAGCAGCAAAGAGGTGGAGGTAGATACGCAGTATTTT.

The gene calls are TRBV10-3 and TRBJ1-1; D not certain. The CDR3 extends over 12 amino acids. V was clipped by 1 base and J by 5 bases, with 5 bases between them. Looked up from germline, CDR1 is ENHRY and CDR2 is SYGVKD. CDR3 bases: TGTGCCATCAGTGAGTACCAGACTGAAGCTTTCTTT. Translated, it gives CAISEYQTEAFF.

V is TRBV4-3 and J is TRBJ2-7, with D unclear. This CDR3 is 15 amino acids long. Germline CDR1 is LGHNA and CDR2 is YSLEER. V lost 0 bases to trimming and J lost 0 bases, with 9 bases between them. Written as DNA, the CDR3 is TGCGCCAGCAGCCAAGAAGTCGTAAGCTCCTACGAGCAGTACTTC. This sequence encodes CASSQEVVSSYEQYF.

The rearrangement joins TRBV5-1 to TRBJ2-1; D may be TRBD1 or TRBD2 (6 bases each). The germline V and J ends were trimmed by 4 bases and 5 bases, with 13 bases remaining between them. The germline V gene has CDR1 SGHRS and CDR2 YFSETQ. This CDR3 has 14 amino acids. The CDR3: CASSIRGANNEQFF. The CDR3 bases are TGCGCCAGCAGCATTAGGGGGGCCAACAATGAGCAGTTCTTC.